This T cell receptor (beta chain) was observed in a study of blood T cell repertoires in COVID-19. About the research overall: PBMCs, B-cell-depleted T cells, or T cells provided the cDNA or gDNA that made up the material.

Produced via immunoSEQ multiplex PCR; TCRdb's table is partial and in-frame only. Of around 300,000 clones in the sample, around 88% were seen once. The CDR3 runs to 16 residues. V dropped 2 bases and J dropped 7; count of bases not matched to a gene: 12. Germline V gives CDR1 LNHDA, CDR2 SQIVND (reference sequence). The sample consisted of peripheral blood. The V and J genes are TRBV19 and TRBJ1-2; 8 nucleotides line up with TRBD1. The TCR comes from a woman under 40 with COVID-19, enrolled during active disease. CDR3: CASSISRTGTISGYTF. CDR3 nucleotides: TGTGCCAGTAGTATAAGTAGGACAGGGACCATCTCTGGCTACACCTTC.